The 16 T cell receptor beta chains listed next were all sequenced from one sample in a study of T cells in Graves' hyperthyroidism and ophthalmopathy. Template material for amplifying TCR beta CDR3 regions consisted of RNA transcripts. First-round RT-PCR with HTBI primers amplified the TCR CDR3 region. TCRdb used MiXCR to reprocess the multiplex PCR reads, holding one entry per CDR3 protein. The sample has about 380,000 distinct CDR3 sequences, less than 20% seen once; the top ten hold roughly two fifths. The sequenced sample was blood. The receptors were sampled from a man between 18 and 29 years old with Graves' ophthalmopathy.

This clonotype was recorded many times. V is TRBV7-2 and J is TRBJ1-1, with TRBD1 matching over 7 bases. The ends lost 4 bases at V and 0 bases at J; junction bases unmatched: 8. The V gene's germline CDR1 is SGHTA and CDR2 FQGNSA. This CDR3 has 16 residues. CDR3 region: CASSSVGGGVNTEAFF. The CDR3 DNA follows: TGTGCCAGCAGCTCCGTAGGGGGCGGAGTGAACACTGAAGCTTTCTTT.

This clonotype was detected many times. The chain carries TRBV11-2 and TRBJ1-2; a weak D match, TRBD1 (6 bases). Trimming removed 5 bases at V and 0 bases at J, with 19 bases between. This CDR3 has 17 residues. Per germline, CDR1 SGHAT and CDR2 FQNNGV. CDR3 amino acids: CASSPLTGQRANYGYTF. The CDR3 DNA reads as TGTGCCAGCAGCCCTCTCACAGGACAGAGAGCTAACTATGGCTACACCTTC.

This clonotype was detected only a few times. The chain combines TRBV14 with TRBJ2-1, with no clear D. With 1 base removed from V and 9 bases from J, the gap between germline ends came to 4 bases. Germline CDR1 reads SGHDN; CDR2 reads FVKESK. The CDR3 consists of 11 residues. Here the CDR3 reads CASSQAIEQFF. DNA of the CDR3: TGTGCCAGCAGCCAAGCCATTGAGCAGTTCTTC.

Here the CDR3 reads CASSRVRASNTEAFF. The CDR3 DNA reads TGCGCCAGCAGCCGGGTGCGAGCTTCGAACACTGAAGCTTTCTTT. The rearrangement uses TRBV5-1 and TRBJ1-1; D remains ambiguous. Trimming shortened V by 4 bases and J by 1 base, and 14 bases separated the two germline ends. Germline V gene data show CDR1 as SGHRS and CDR2 as YFSETQ. The length of the CDR3 is 15 residues.

Concerning this clonotype: At one end, the junction sequence differs from germline, possibly due to a read error. This chain links TRBV7-9 with TRBJ2-4; the match to TRBD1 covers 8 bases. CDR3 length: 15 amino acids. Germline CDR1 reads SEHNR; CDR2 reads FQNEAQ (reference sequence). CDR3 nucleotide sequence: TGTGCCAACAGCTCCAGCAGGGGGCATGTGGGCATTCAGTACTTC. It codes for CANSSSRGHVGIQYF.

This clonotype was picked up many times. In DNA form, the CDR3 reads TGCGCCAGCAGCAGGGGACAGGGAGGAAGAACTGAAGCTTTCTTT. Its translation: CASSRGQGGRTEAFF. The genes are TRBV5-1 and TRBJ1-1, with 9 bases lining up with TRBD1. The J segment lost 5 bases and the V segment lost 4 bases, leaving 9 bases of the junction unmatched. The germline V gene has CDR1 SGHRS and CDR2 YFSETQ. CDR3 size: 15 residues.

This clonotype has ten or more counts. The chain joins TRBV5-1 to TRBJ1-6; the D is unclear. The length of the CDR3 is 14 residues. Germline V gives CDR1 SGHRS, CDR2 YFSETQ. V was pared by 2 bases and J by 8 bases, with 11 bases between. Here the CDR3 reads CASSFNPGDSPLHF. The CDR3, as DNA: TGCGCCAGCAGCTTTAATCCCGGAGATTCACCCCTCCACTTT. The variable domain in full, with the rest retrieved from reference TRBV5-1 and TRBJ1-6, is KAGVTQTPRYLIKTRGQQVTLSCSPISGHRSVSWYQQTPGQGLQFLFEYFSETQRNKGNFPGRFSGRQFSNSRSEMNVSTLELGDSALYLCASSFNPGDSPLHFGNGTRLTVT.

This clonotype appeared a single time. The J gene is TRBJ2-5, the V gene TRBV29-1; 11 bases match TRBD2. The CDR3 covers 16 residues. The germline CDR1 and CDR2 sequences are SQVTM and ANQGSEA. Trimming removed 3 bases from V and 6 bases from J; junction bases left unmatched: 12. The CDR3 is CSVEAFTSGGAKTQYF. The CDR3 nucleotides read TGCAGCGTTGAGGCCTTCACTAGCGGGGGTGCGAAGACCCAGTACTTC.

In this sample, this clonotype turned up a few times. The chain employs TRBV11-3 and TRBJ1-1; D is undetermined. V shed 5 bases and J shed 3 bases, with 13 bases lying between them. Germline V gene sequence: CDR1 SGHNT, CDR2 YENEEA. CDR3 length: 14 residues. CDR3 region: CASSPGGVDTEAFF. The CDR3 nucleotides read TGTGCCAGCAGCCCGGGCGGGGTTGACACTGAAGCTTTCTTT.

The rearrangement joins TRBV4-1 to TRBJ1-1; D may be TRBD1 (5 bases). The germline V gene has CDR1 MGHRA and CDR2 YSYEKL. The CDR3 consists of 15 residues. The V end was cut by 2 bases, the J end by 0 bases, with 10 bases between. CDR3 bases: TGCGCCAGCAGCCAATTGACCAGGGTGAACACTGAAGCTTTCTTT. Translation gives CASSQLTRVNTEAFF.

This chain joins TRBV28 and TRBJ1-5, with D maybe TRBD1 (5 bases). With 6 bases removed from V and 4 bases from J, the gap between germline ends came to 7 bases. The CDR3 contains 12 residues. The germline CDR1 and CDR2 sequences are MDHEN and SYDVKM. This CDR3 reads CASRGVNQPQHF. CDR3 DNA sequence: TGTGCCAGCAGAGGGGTGAATCAGCCCCAGCATTTT.

The chain joins TRBV6-1 to TRBJ1-6; TRBD1 matches at 10 bases. Germline CDR1 reads MNHNS; CDR2 reads SASEGT. The CDR3 contains 16 residues. V shed 5 bases and J 10 bases; nucleotides not matched to a gene: 11. The DNA for the CDR3 is TGTGCCAGCAGTCCCGGGACAGGGGCTACCACCTCACCCCTCCACTTT. Protein product: CASSPGTGATTSPLHF.

V gene TRBV4-1 combines with J gene TRBJ1-3; no reliable D call. Germline-derived CDR1 and CDR2 are MGHRA and YSYEKL. CDR3 length equals 16 residues. V was clipped by 8 bases and J by 0 bases, with 17 bases between them. CDR3 bases: TGCGCCAGCTCTCCCGTAGGCGCGATCTCTGGAAACACCATATATTTT. Its protein product is CASSPVGAISGNTIYF.

Many counts were recorded for this clonotype. This chain uses TRBV2 with TRBJ2-7; 9 bases match TRBD2. Germline CDR1 SNHLY, CDR2 FYNNEI. Unmatched junction bases numbered 10, after V lost 1 base and J lost 6 bases. This CDR3 has 16 amino acids. CDR3 sequence: CASSEVGLASYSEQYF. The CDR3 DNA sequence: TGTGCCAGCAGTGAAGTGGGACTAGCTTCCTACTCCGAGCAGTACTTC.

This clonotype has a count of ten or more. The chain is built from TRBV2 and TRBJ2-1; either TRBD1 or TRBD2 may supply D (6 bases each). The CDR3 extends over 12 amino acids. V was shortened by 6 bases and J by 7 bases, with 10 bases between the two germline ends. Per the germline V gene, CDR1 is SNHLY and CDR2 is FYNNEI. CDR3 nucleotides: TGTGCCAGCAGGAAAGGGGGGAATGAGCAGTTCTTC. Residues: CASRKGGNEQFF.

In its sample, this clonotype was seen many times. The CDR3 spells CASSSHRTLVTDTQYF. CDR3 nucleotides: TGCGCCAGCAGCTCTCACAGGACCCTAGTGACAGATACGCAGTATTTT. The rearrangement uses TRBV5-1 and TRBJ2-3; possibly TRBD1 for D (5 bases). The V end lost 3 bases, the J end lost 3 bases, and 17 bases lay between the germline ends. The CDR3 spans 16 residues. CDR1 is SGHRS, CDR2 YFSETQ, per germline.